The 16 T cell receptor beta chains below were found in one sample sequenced in a study of T cell changes during pregnancy in multiple sclerosis. The table came from immunoSEQ multiplex PCR; TCRdb's copy has only in-frame clones and leaves some out. The table records some 60,000 clones, 70% to 90% of them present only once. Specimen: peripheral blood, collected after pregnancy. These receptors were taken from a female donor with multiple sclerosis, enrolled in a pregnancy study.

The chain carries TRBV5-5 and TRBJ2-1, with TRBD1 matching 10 bases. There are 16 residues in the CDR3. Looked up from germline, CDR1 is SGHKS and CDR2 is YYEKEE (reference sequence). Trimming took 3 bases from V and 6 from J; bases not matched to a gene: 9. The CDR3 DNA is TGTGCCAGCAGCTCTCAGGGACAGGGGTTTTTCAATGAGCAGTTCTTC. This gives the protein CASSSQGQGFFNEQFF. The complete variable domain, with remaining parts taken from reference TRBV5-5 and TRBJ2-1, reads DAGVTQSPTHLIKTRGQQVTLRCSPISGHKSVSWYQQVLGQGPQFIFQYYEKEERGRGNFPDRFSARQFPNYSSELNVNALLLGDSALYLCASSSQGQGFFNEQFFGPGTRLTVL.

The chain is built from TRBV30 and TRBJ2-1; D possibly corresponds to TRBD1 (6 bases). The CDR3 is 13 residues long. Trimming cost V 4 bases and J 10 bases, with 17 bases left between them. Germline assignment: CDR1 GTSNPN and CDR2 SVGIG (reference sequence). CDR3 amino acids: CAWNEQPGVEQFF. As DNA, the CDR3 is TGTGCCTGGAACGAACAGCCAGGGGTGGAGCAGTTCTTC.

The chain is built from TRBV2 and TRBJ1-4; 7 bases map to TRBD1. The CDR3 contains 15 residues. V lost 7 bases, J lost 1 base, and 6 bases stayed unmatched. Germline loops: CDR1 SNHLY, CDR2 FYNNEI. CDR3 sequence (DNA): TGTGCCAGCACTAGACAGGGTAGAACTAATGAAAAACTGTTTTTT. Encoded protein: CASTRQGRTNEKLFF.

The gene calls are TRBV5-1 and TRBJ2-5; 8 bases match TRBD2. Germline loops: CDR1 SGHRS, CDR2 YFSETQ. J lost 1 base, V lost 2 bases, and 7 bases had no gene match. This CDR3 comprises 16 residues. CDR3 coding DNA: TGCGCCAGCAGCTTACGGAGCGGGGGCACCCAAGAGACCCAGTACTTC. Translation gives CASSLRSGGTQETQYF.

The chain combines TRBV28 with TRBJ1-2; D is perhaps TRBD1 (5 bases). V lost 3 bases to trimming and J lost 4 bases, with 15 bases between them. The CDR3 is made up of 15 amino acids. Germline V gene data show CDR1 as MDHEN and CDR2 as SYDVKM. The CDR3 DNA sequence: TGTGCCAGCAGTTTGGGGGGGGATAGAAGCTATGGCTACACCTTC. This codes for CASSLGGDRSYGYTF.

This clone was seen a handful of times. J is TRBJ1-1 and V is TRBV5-1; D gene unclear. The CDR3 totals 14 residues. Germline V lookup: CDR1 SGHRS, CDR2 YFSETQ. The V end lost 4 bases, the J end lost 6 bases, and 16 bases lay between the germline ends. CDR3 sequence (DNA): TGCGCCAGCAGCAGCGGGTGGCCGGCCTCTGAAGCTTTCTTT. It specifies CASSSGWPASEAFF. Variable domain in full (rest from reference TRBV5-1 and TRBJ1-1): KAGVTQTPRYLIKTRGQQVTLSCSPISGHRSVSWYQQTPGQGLQFLFEYFSETQRNKGNFPGRFSGRQFSNSRSEMNVSTLELGDSALYLCASSSGWPASEAFFGQGTRLTVV.

This clone counts as medium-sized (0.01 to 0.1%). This rearrangement joins TRBV6-4 to TRBJ2-3, with TRBD2 identical over 8 bases. This CDR3 comprises 14 residues. Per germline, CDR1 MRHNA and CDR2 SNTAGT. The J segment lost 1 base and the V segment lost 3 bases, leaving 0 bases of the junction unmatched. CDR3: CASSEAGGTDTQYF. For the CDR3, the DNA is TGTGCCAGCAGTGAAGCGGGGGGCACAGATACGCAGTATTTT.

V gene TRBV19 combines with J gene TRBJ2-1; perhaps TRBD1 as D (6 bases). In germline, CDR1 is LNHDA, CDR2 SQIVND (reference sequence). V shed 3 bases and J shed 6 bases, with 15 bases lying between them. The CDR3 runs to 15 residues. CDR3 bases: TGTGCCAGTAGTATCCGAGGGGGTCCCCTCAATGAGCAGTTCTTC. It encodes CASSIRGGPLNEQFF.

This chain joins TRBV18 and TRBJ2-1; 11 nucleotides agree with TRBD2. Germline V lookup: CDR1 KGHSH, CDR2 LQKENI. CDR3 length equals 22 residues. The ends lost 1 base at V and 0 bases at J; junction bases unmatched: 17. CDR3 in DNA: TGTGCCAGCTCACCACGTGGTGGGGCTAGCGGGGGGACCTATAGCTCCTACAATGAGCAGTTCTTC. Its protein product is CASSPRGGASGGTYSSYNEQFF.

The table lists this clone with a count of one. The chain combines TRBV14 with TRBJ1-6; 8 bases fit TRBD1. The CDR3 covers 15 residues. Germline V gives CDR1 SGHDN, CDR2 FVKESK. Trimming cost V 5 bases and J 7 bases; bases outside gene matches: 7. For the CDR3, the DNA is TGTGCCAGCAGCTTGTTGCAGGGGGCCAATTCACCCCTCCACTTT. This translates into CASSLLQGANSPLHF.

V gene TRBV11-2 combines with J gene TRBJ2-7; D gene unclear. The germline V gene encodes CDR1 SGHAT and CDR2 FQNNGV. V lost 7 bases to trimming and J lost 6 bases, with 13 bases between them. This CDR3 has 12 residues. The CDR3 DNA reads TGTGCCAGCACACATGACACCGCCGAGCAGTACTTC. Encoded protein: CASTHDTAEQYF. Variable domain in full (rest from reference TRBV11-2 and TRBJ2-7): EAGVAQSPRYKIIEKRQSVAFWCNPISGHATLYWYQQILGQGPKLLIQFQNNGVVDDSQLPKDRFSAERLKGVDSTLKIQPAKLEDSAVYLCASTHDTAEQYFGPGTRLTVT.

This chain connects TRBV15 to TRBJ1-2, with unresolved D. The V end was cut by 5 bases, the J end by 0 bases, with 13 bases between. This CDR3 comprises 15 residues. Looked up from germline, CDR1 is LNHNV and CDR2 is YYDKDF (reference sequence). The CDR3 reads CATSRGRGANYGYTF. The DNA of the CDR3 is TGTGCCACCAGCCGAGGGAGAGGCGCTAACTATGGCTACACCTTC.

This chain links TRBV4-1 with TRBJ1-2; TRBD1 might be the D (6 bases). This CDR3 has 13 residues. V lost 0 bases and J lost 10, with 12 bases in between. Germline V gene lookup returns CDR1 MGHRA and CDR2 YSYEKL. CDR3 coding DNA: TGCGCCAGCAGCCAAGATGAGTCAGGGGTCTACACCTTC. This translates into CASSQDESGVYTF.

V gene TRBV5-1 combines with J gene TRBJ1-6; 8 nucleotides align to TRBD1. J gave up 14 bases and V 0 bases, and 4 bases lay outside the gene matches. Per the germline V gene, CDR1 is SGHRS and CDR2 is YFSETQ. This CDR3 is built from 13 residues. Written as DNA, the CDR3 is TGCGCCAGCAGCTTGGAGGACAGGGTCACCCTCCACTTT. This translates into CASSLEDRVTLHF.

V gene TRBV5-1 combines with J gene TRBJ1-3; no clear D gene. This CDR3 is 13 amino acids long. Per the germline V gene, CDR1 is SGHRS and CDR2 is YFSETQ. Trimming took off 0 bases at V and 2 bases at J, with 3 bases between the two ends. As DNA, the CDR3 is TGCGCCAGCAGCTTGGGGCCTGGAAACACCATATATTTT. This gives the protein CASSLGPGNTIYF.

V and J are TRBV29-1 and TRBJ2-1, with 9 bases matching TRBD2. The CDR3 contains 17 residues. V shed 1 base, J shed 3 bases, and the junction held 10 bases outside the gene matches. Germline CDR1 SQVTM, CDR2 ANQGSEA. The DNA for the CDR3 is TGCAGCGTTGAAGCGGTTTTCCGGCGGGGGGGCTACAATGAGCAGTTCTTC. Encoded protein: CSVEAVFRRGGYNEQFF.